The 28 T cell receptor beta chains below all came from one sample that was sequenced in a study of T cell changes during pregnancy in multiple sclerosis. This table comes from immunoSEQ multiplex PCR, and its TCRdb copy is limited to in-frame clones, with some not included. Of some 41,000 clones detected, approximately 91% appear once; the ten largest clones hold 4.1%. The sample was CD8+ T cells from peripheral blood mononuclear cells, taken in the first trimester of pregnancy. The receptors were gathered from a female donor with multiple sclerosis, enrolled in a pregnancy study.

This clone was counted once. The rearrangement joins TRBV18 to TRBJ2-3; perhaps TRBD2 as D (6 bases). Germline V CDR1 and CDR2: KGHSH, LQKENI. V was pared by 2 bases and J by 6 bases, with 15 bases between. CDR3 length equals 15 residues. The CDR3 DNA is TGTGCCAGCTCACCAGAAACCCCTCGGGGGGATACGCAGTATTTT. Its translation is CASSPETPRGDTQYF. The whole variable domain, remainder taken from reference TRBV18 and TRBJ2-3, is NAGVMQNPRHLVRRRGQEARLRCSPMKGHSHVYWYRQLPEEGLKFMVYLQKENIIDESGMPKERFSAEFPKEGPSILRIQQVVRGDSAAYFCASSPETPRGDTQYFGPGTRLTVL.

This clone was found once. The V and J genes are TRBV11-2 and TRBJ2-7; maybe TRBD1 (5 bases). Trimming stripped 4 bases from V and 3 bases from J, with 10 bases between. CDR1 is SGHAT, CDR2 FQNNGV, per germline. The CDR3 spans 13 residues. The CDR3 region is CASSSGQNYEQYF. Here the CDR3 DNA reads TGTGCCAGCAGCTCCGGACAAAACTACGAGCAGTACTTC.

J is TRBJ2-1 and V is TRBV19; a weak D match, TRBD1 (8 bases). The CDR3 contains 14 residues. CDR1 LNHDA and CDR2 SQIVND come from the germline V gene (reference sequence). Trimming left V 10 bases short and J 4 bases short, with 17 bases between. The CDR3 loop reads CATKLQGGYNEQFF. The CDR3 DNA reads TGTGCCACAAAGTTACAGGGGGGGTACAATGAGCAGTTCTTC.

The chain combines TRBV27 with TRBJ2-3, with no clear D. The V gene's germline CDR1 is MNHEY and CDR2 SMNVEV (reference sequence). Trimming stripped 2 bases from V and 1 base from J, with 10 bases between. CDR3 size: 15 residues. In DNA, the CDR3 is TGTGCCAGCAGTTTAGTCTATTCGGGCACAGATACGCAGTATTTT. Translated, it gives CASSLVYSGTDTQYF.

Only one count was recorded for this clone. V is TRBV6-1 and J is TRBJ2-7, with 10 bases that match TRBD1. CDR1 and CDR2 (germline): MNHNS, SASEGT. J lost 3 bases, V lost 5 bases, and 7 bases had no gene match. This CDR3 spans 15 amino acids. The CDR3 coding sequence is TGTGCCAGCAGTCGGGACAGGGGAGTCGGCTACGAGCAGTACTTC. Translation: CASSRDRGVGYEQYF.

This clone was seen once. This chain connects TRBV19 to TRBJ2-1; D is possibly TRBD1 (6 bases). Germline lookup yields CDR1 LNHDA and CDR2 SQIVND (reference sequence). V was cut by 6 bases and J by 4 bases, with 16 bases left in between. This CDR3 has 15 residues. The CDR3 loop reads CASRLQGPLYNEQFF. The CDR3 DNA reads as TGTGCCAGTAGGCTACAGGGACCCCTTTACAATGAGCAGTTCTTC. Combining the CDR3 with reference TRBV19 and TRBJ2-1 gives the whole variable domain DGGITQSPKYLFRKEGQNVTLSCEQNLNHDAMYWYRQDPGQGLRLIYYSQIVNDFQKGDIAEGYSVSREKKESFPLTVTSAQKNPTAFYLCASRLQGPLYNEQFFGPGTRLTVL.

The rearrangement uses TRBV5-6 and TRBJ1-1, with TRBD1 as a possible D gene (5 bases). This CDR3 has 17 residues. From germline, CDR1 is SGHDT and CDR2 YYEEEE. Trimming took 4 bases from V and 0 from J, leaving 19 bases between them. The chain's CDR3 is CASSPTVGQKMNTEAFF. CDR3 DNA sequence: TGTGCCAGCAGCCCGACCGTTGGACAAAAGATGAACACTGAAGCTTTCTTT.

This clone was observed once. The rearrangement links TRBV5-4 to TRBJ2-7, with D maybe TRBD1 (6 bases). CDR3 size: 15 residues. Trimming pared 0 bases from V and 2 bases from J, leaving 12 bases between. Germline V gives CDR1 SGHNT, CDR2 YYREEE (reference sequence). CDR3 sequence reads: CASSLGGRGTYEQYF. In DNA form, the CDR3 reads TGTGCCAGCAGCTTGGGGGGCAGGGGAACCTACGAGCAGTACTTC.

DNA for the CDR3: TGTGCCAGCAGCAATAAGGACAGGGGGCCGGAACTCTACGAGCAGTACTTC. It encodes CASSNKDRGPELYEQYF. The chain is built from TRBV21-1 and TRBJ2-7; the D segment call TRBD1 is taken from the table without a DNA check. TRBV21-1 is a listed pseudogene. The CDR3 extends over 17 amino acids.

The chain links TRBV7-9 to TRBJ1-3; TRBD1 might be the D (6 bases). Germline V gene lookup returns CDR1 SEHNR and CDR2 FQNEAQ (reference sequence). This CDR3 has 16 amino acids. Trimming shortened V by 5 bases and J by 4 bases, and 18 bases separated the two germline ends. CDR3 sequence: CASSAGPGGQGNTIYF. DNA for the CDR3: TGTGCCAGCAGCGCTGGCCCGGGGGGGCAGGGAAACACCATATATTTT.

The CDR3 region is CASSEVSGANVLTF. The CDR3 region has the DNA TGTGCCAGCAGTGAGGTCTCTGGGGCCAACGTCCTGACTTTC. The rearrangement uses TRBV6-5 and TRBJ2-6; D uncertain. CDR1 MNHEY and CDR2 SVGAGI come from the germline V gene. V lost 5 bases and J 0 bases, leaving 5 bases between the germline ends. This CDR3 is 14 amino acids long.

Here the CDR3 reads CASRPGSSYNSPLHF. In DNA, the CDR3 is TGTGCCAGCAGACCCGGTAGCTCCTATAATTCACCCCTCCACTTT. The V and J genes are TRBV6-1 and TRBJ1-6; D unclear. Germline V CDR1 and CDR2: MNHNS, SASEGT. This CDR3 spans 15 amino acids. Between the trimmed V and J ends, which lost 6 bases and 0 bases, there was a span of 9 bases.

The chain combines TRBV9 with TRBJ2-7, with 9 bases aligning to TRBD1. V was clipped by 3 bases and J by 2 bases; unmatched bases: 6. Germline CDR1 SGDLS, CDR2 YYNGEE. CDR3 size: 15 residues. This chain's CDR3 is CASSEGDRAPYEQYF. The CDR3 DNA reads TGTGCCAGCAGCGAGGGGGACAGGGCACCCTACGAGCAGTACTTC.

The V call is TRBV7-2, the J call TRBJ2-7, with D maybe TRBD1 (6 bases). The CDR3 has 14 residues. CDR1 SGHTA and CDR2 FQGNSA come from the germline V gene. Trimming left V 3 bases short and J 6 bases short, with 15 bases between. CDR3 DNA sequence: TGTGCCAGCAGCTTCGGGACACCTGGGCCCGAGCAGTACTTC. This gives the protein CASSFGTPGPEQYF.

The V gene is TRBV10-3, the J gene TRBJ2-1; TRBD1 matches 9 bases. There are 14 residues in the CDR3. Germline trimming cut 4 bases from V and 4 bases from J; bases unmatched to any gene: 2. Germline CDR1 and CDR2: ENHRY and SYGVKD. CDR3 residues: CAISGTGEYNEQFF. The CDR3 region has the DNA TGTGCCATCAGTGGGACAGGGGAATACAATGAGCAGTTCTTC.

V gene TRBV7-9 combines with J gene TRBJ2-5, with a weak D call TRBD1 (6 bases). Between the trimmed V and J ends, which lost 5 bases and 1 base, there was a span of 11 bases. Germline-derived CDR1 and CDR2 are SEHNR and FQNEAQ (reference sequence). This CDR3 has 14 residues. For the CDR3, the DNA is TGTGCCAGCAGCCCTTTAGGGGGCCAAGAGACCCAGTACTTC. Translating gives CASSPLGGQETQYF.

The V call is TRBV5-8, the J call TRBJ1-3; D is unclear. This CDR3 contains 13 residues. V lost 5 bases and J lost 3, with 9 bases in between. The germline CDR1 and CDR2 sequences are SGHTS and YDEGEE. The CDR3 sequence is CASRLTHGNTIYF. The CDR3 DNA reads as TGTGCCAGCAGGTTGACTCATGGAAACACCATATATTTT.

The rearrangement joins TRBV29-1 to TRBJ2-3; D remains unclear. There are 12 residues in the CDR3. The V end lost 6 bases, the J end lost 0 bases, and 7 bases lay between the germline ends. Germline CDR1 and CDR2: SQVTM and ANQGSEA. The CDR3 bases are TGCAGCGTCCCGGGTAGCACAGATACGCAGTATTTT. Residues: CSVPGSTDTQYF.

This clone came up once. The chain has TRBV5-1 and TRBJ2-3; 8 positions agree with TRBD2. The V gene end was trimmed by 3 bases and the J gene end by 1 base; junction bases not matched to a gene: 7. This CDR3 spans 16 amino acids. The germline gives CDR1 SGHRS, CDR2 YFSETQ. This CDR3 is CASSSVSGDRTDTQYF. For the CDR3, the DNA is TGCGCCAGCAGCTCCGTTAGCGGGGATCGCACAGATACGCAGTATTTT.

The rearrangement links TRBV15 to TRBJ1-1; 7 bases match TRBD1. Germline CDR1 and CDR2: LNHNV and YYDKDF (reference sequence). Germline trimming cut 4 bases from V and 6 bases from J; bases unmatched to any gene: 11. This CDR3 is built from 15 residues. The chain's CDR3 is CATSTNRGGGSEAFF. Written as DNA, the CDR3 is TGTGCCACCAGCACTAACAGGGGTGGAGGGTCTGAAGCTTTCTTT. Full variable domain (outside the CDR3, taken from reference TRBV15 and TRBJ1-1): DAMVIQNPRYQVTQFGKPVTLSCSQTLNHNVMYWYQQKSSQAPKLLFHYYDKDFNNEADTPDNFQSRRPNTSFCFLDIRSPGLGDTAMYLCATSTNRGGGSEAFFGQGTRLTVV.

This chain connects TRBV7-9 to TRBJ1-4; 9 positions agree with TRBD1. The CDR3 sequence is 14 residues long. V trimming: 5 bases; J trimming: 7 bases; junction bases outside the gene matches: 5. The germline CDR1 and CDR2 sequences are SEHNR and FQNEAQ (reference sequence). The CDR3 DNA reads as TGTGCCAGCAGCCGGGACAGGGTGTTTGAAAAACTGTTTTTT. Translation gives CASSRDRVFEKLFF.

The chain's CDR3 is CASSPSEDEQFF. CDR3 in DNA: TGCGCCAGCAGCCCCTCCGAGGATGAGCAGTTCTTC. The chain combines TRBV4-1 with TRBJ2-1; the D is unclear. This CDR3 comprises 12 residues. Germline-derived CDR1 and CDR2 are MGHRA and YSYEKL. V dropped 4 bases and J dropped 8 bases, with 9 bases sitting between them.

The genes are TRBV6-5 and TRBJ2-7, with 8 bases aligning to TRBD1. CDR1 is MNHEY, CDR2 SVGAGI, per germline. The CDR3 is made up of 15 amino acids. The J segment lost 1 base and the V segment lost 5 bases, leaving 7 bases of the junction unmatched. For the CDR3, the DNA is TGTGCCAGCAGTCCTGGACAGGGATTATCCTACGAGCAGTACTTC. Its protein is CASSPGQGLSYEQYF.

The chain joins TRBV19 to TRBJ2-3, with TRBD1 matching over 10 bases. The CDR3 length is 19 residues. V dropped 5 bases and J dropped 5; count of bases not matched to a gene: 19. CDR1 is LNHDA and CDR2 is SQIVND in the germline V gene (reference sequence). For the CDR3, the DNA is TGTGCCAGTAGTCTTCTCATTCCCGGGACAGGGGTTCTGGGAGATACGCAGTATTTT. Translating it yields CASSLLIPGTGVLGDTQYF.

The rearrangement links TRBV7-3 to TRBJ2-2, with 7 positions matching TRBD2. The CDR3 extends over 16 amino acids. Germline lookup yields CDR1 SGHTA and CDR2 FQGTGA. V dropped 1 base and J dropped 6; count of bases not matched to a gene: 8. The CDR3 nucleotides are TGTGCCAGCAGCTTAATTGGCGGGGGTTCACCCGGGGAGCTGTTTTTT. The encoded protein is CASSLIGGGSPGELFF.

The CDR3 nucleotides are TGTGCCAGTAACCTGGCTAGCGGGGCTAGCACAGATACGCAGTATTTT. Translation: CASNLASGASTDTQYF. The chain couples TRBV19 to TRBJ2-3, with 9 bases fitting TRBD2. Germline trimming cut 7 bases from V and 0 bases from J; bases unmatched to any gene: 8. The CDR3 has 16 amino acids. Germline V lookup: CDR1 LNHDA, CDR2 SQIVND (reference sequence).

The chain links TRBV4-2 to TRBJ1-2, with 7 bases aligning to TRBD1. V lost 4 bases to trimming and J lost 8 bases; unmatched junction nucleotides: 10. The germline gives CDR1 LGHNA, CDR2 YNFKEQ. The CDR3 is 14 residues long. CDR3 loop: CASSPRTGSSGYTF. Written as DNA, the CDR3 is TGTGCCAGCAGCCCCCGGACAGGCTCCTCGGGCTACACCTTC.

The rearrangement uses TRBV7-6 and TRBJ2-1; 13 nucleotides match TRBD2. The CDR3 extends over 16 amino acids. Trimming took 5 bases from V and 7 from J; bases not matched to a gene: 8. From germline, CDR1 is SGHVS and CDR2 FNYEAQ. CDR3 amino acids: CASSQGGLAGPNEQFF. The CDR3 DNA reads TGTGCCAGCAGCCAGGGGGGACTAGCGGGGCCTAATGAGCAGTTCTTC.